The 11 T cell receptor beta chains listed next were all sequenced from one sample in a study of blood T cell repertoires in COVID-19. This table comes from immunoSEQ multiplex PCR, and its TCRdb copy is limited to in-frame clones, with some not included. This sample yields around 220,000 clones, of which around 80% are seen a single time; about 7.8% belongs to the top ten. The specimen was peripheral blood. Receptor source: a woman of 80 years or more with COVID-19, enrolled during active disease.

This rearrangement joins TRBV28 to TRBJ2-6; D is unclear. Trimming stripped 8 bases from V and 0 bases from J, with 5 bases between. Germline CDR1 is MDHEN and CDR2 is SYDVKM. This CDR3 is built from 13 residues. CDR3 residues: CASSSSGANVLTF. Written as DNA, the CDR3 is TGTGCCAGCTCCAGCTCTGGGGCCAACGTCCTGACTTTC.

The chain combines TRBV7-9 with TRBJ1-1, with D maybe TRBD1 (5 bases). The CDR3 length is 14 residues. Germline V CDR1 and CDR2: SEHNR, FQNEAQ (reference sequence). Deletions cut 6 bases from V and 3 bases from J, with 14 bases between. CDR3 loop: CASRRDARDTEAFF. The DNA for the CDR3 is TGTGCCAGCAGACGCGATGCCAGGGACACTGAAGCTTTCTTT.

This clone was observed a single time. The chain uses TRBV7-9 and TRBJ1-5; 9 bases match TRBD1. J lost 6 bases, V lost 6 bases, and 6 bases had no gene match. The CDR3 is 14 amino acids. Germline loops: CDR1 SEHNR, CDR2 FQNEAQ (reference sequence). CDR3 in DNA: TGTGCCAGCAGTCCCGGGACAGGGTCTCAGCCCCAGCATTTT. Protein sequence: CASSPGTGSQPQHF.

This rearrangement joins TRBV28 to TRBJ1-6; 7 positions agree with TRBD1. The CDR3 has 14 residues. The germline CDR1 and CDR2 sequences are MDHEN and SYDVKM. J gave up 7 bases and V 3 bases, and 3 bases lay outside the gene matches. The CDR3 region is CASSLGQYNSPLHF. The CDR3 DNA reads TGTGCCAGCAGTTTGGGACAGTACAATTCACCCCTCCACTTT.

The chain recombines TRBV7-2 with TRBJ1-5; no reliable D call. Between the trimmed V and J ends, which lost 4 bases and 5 bases, there was a span of 15 bases. Germline loops: CDR1 SGHTA, CDR2 FQGNSA. The CDR3 spans 15 residues. The CDR3 sequence: CASSSNRLGDQPQHF. As DNA, the CDR3 is TGTGCCAGCAGCTCAAACCGCCTTGGAGATCAGCCCCAGCATTTT.

This chain joins TRBV6-1 and TRBJ1-5; D unresolved. The V gene's germline CDR1 is MNHNS and CDR2 SASEGT. V gave up 0 bases and J gave up 2 bases, with 8 bases separating them. The CDR3 runs 15 residues. CDR3 protein: CASSEARAGNQPQHF. For the CDR3, the DNA is TGTGCCAGCAGTGAAGCGAGAGCCGGCAATCAGCCCCAGCATTTT.

The V call is TRBV2, the J call TRBJ1-1, with D possibly TRBD1 on 5 matching bases. This CDR3 has 16 amino acids. With 6 bases removed from V and 1 base from J, the gap between germline ends came to 18 bases. Germline loops: CDR1 SNHLY, CDR2 FYNNEI. The CDR3 nucleotides are TGTGCCAGCAGGGGGGTGGGAGGACGGTCGAACACTGAAGCTTTCTTT. Encoded protein: CASRGVGGRSNTEAFF.

This chain uses TRBV3-1 (or the pseudogene TRBV3-2) with TRBJ1-2; D unresolved. This CDR3 comprises 14 residues. Trimming pared 0 bases from V and 2 bases from J, leaving 7 bases between. Germline V gives CDR1 LGHDT, CDR2 YNNKEL (reference sequence). The CDR3 loop reads CASSQDLENYGYTF. The DNA of the CDR3 is TGTGCCAGCAGCCAAGACCTCGAGAACTATGGCTACACCTTC.

The V and J genes are TRBV4-1 and TRBJ1-4; TRBD1 matches 7 bases. The length of the CDR3 is 12 residues. J gave up 10 bases and V 3 bases, and 2 bases lay outside the gene matches. The germline V gene has CDR1 MGHRA and CDR2 YSYEKL. The CDR3 here is CASSHYRGKLFF. The DNA of the CDR3 is TGCGCCAGCAGCCACTACAGGGGAAAACTGTTTTTT.

V is TRBV3-1 (or the pseudogene TRBV3-2) and J is TRBJ1-1, with 11 bases fitting TRBD1. Germline CDR1 LGHDT, CDR2 YNNKEL (reference sequence). The CDR3 is made up of 15 amino acids. V lost 6 bases and J lost 3; bases outside the gene matches: 6. The CDR3 nucleotides are TGTGCCAGCAGTCCGGGGACAGGGGGTTACACTGAAGCTTTCTTT. Residues: CASSPGTGGYTEAFF.

The J gene is TRBJ1-4, the V gene TRBV29-1; possible D gene TRBD1, 5 bases. The CDR3 contains 12 residues. Trimming took off 4 bases at V and 6 bases at J, with 9 bases between the two ends. The germline gives CDR1 SQVTM, CDR2 ANQGSEA. The DNA for the CDR3 is TGCAGCGTTGTAGGAGGGGATGAAAAACTGTTTTTT. This sequence encodes CSVVGGDEKLFF.